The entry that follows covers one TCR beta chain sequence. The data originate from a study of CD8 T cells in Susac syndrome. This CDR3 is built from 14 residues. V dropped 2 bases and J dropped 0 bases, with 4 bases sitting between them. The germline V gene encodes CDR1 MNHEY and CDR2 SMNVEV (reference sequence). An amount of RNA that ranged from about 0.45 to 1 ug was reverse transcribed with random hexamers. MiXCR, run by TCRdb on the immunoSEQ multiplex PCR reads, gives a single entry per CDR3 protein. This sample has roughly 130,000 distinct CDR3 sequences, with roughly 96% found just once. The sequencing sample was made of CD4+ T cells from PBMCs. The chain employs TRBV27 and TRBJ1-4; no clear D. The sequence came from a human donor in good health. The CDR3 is CASSLQATNEKLFF. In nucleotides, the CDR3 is TGTGCCAGCAGTTTACAAGCAACTAATGAAAAACTGTTTTTT.